A single sample gave rise to the 24 T cell receptor beta chains below, sequenced in a study of cytomegalovirus exposure and HLA in healthy donors. Primers included in the PCR were 60 Vbeta and 13 Jbeta primers. Here immunoSEQ multiplex PCR was the method, and the copy in TCRdb shows in-frame clones only, minus some. Among some 140,000 clones listed, around 80% were seen once. The material sequenced was PBMCs. The receptors stem from a young man in good health and CMV-seronegative.

The chain has TRBV10-3 and TRBJ2-2; 10 bases are shared with TRBD2. J gave up 5 bases and V 3 bases, and 0 bases lay outside the gene matches. The length of the CDR3 is 14 residues. The V gene's germline CDR1 is ENHRY and CDR2 SYGVKD. This CDR3 is CAISEAGGTGELFF. The CDR3 DNA reads as TGTGCCATCAGTGAAGCGGGAGGGACCGGGGAGCTGTTTTTT.

The rearrangement joins TRBV9 to TRBJ2-7; 8 bases map to TRBD2. From germline, CDR1 is SGDLS and CDR2 YYNGEE. J was trimmed by 5 bases and V by 3 bases; bases with no gene match: 4. This CDR3 is 13 amino acids long. DNA for the CDR3: TGTGCCAGCAGCGCAGGGACTAGAGACGAGCAGTACTTC. It translates to CASSAGTRDEQYF.

For the CDR3, the DNA is TGTGCCAGCAGCTTAGTCCTAGATGGCTACACCTTC. Translated: CASSLVLDGYTF. The chain is built from TRBV7-9 and TRBJ1-2; D gene unclear. V shed 1 base and J shed 6 bases, with 6 bases lying between them. CDR3 length equals 12 residues. Germline CDR1 and CDR2: SEHNR and FQNEAQ (reference sequence).

CDR3 residues: CASSWGLAGFGEQFF. The CDR3 bases are TGCGCCAGCAGCTGGGGACTAGCGGGATTTGGGGAGCAGTTCTTC. This rearrangement joins TRBV4-3 to TRBJ2-1; 13 positions match TRBD2. Germline V lookup: CDR1 LGHNA, CDR2 YSLEER. This CDR3 region has 15 residues. V was pared by 5 bases and J by 10 bases, with 8 bases of the junction left unmatched.

J is TRBJ2-1 and V is TRBV5-1, with a possible D match to TRBD1 (6 bases). Germline V gene lookup returns CDR1 SGHRS and CDR2 YFSETQ. Trimming removed 5 bases from V and 9 bases from J, with 15 bases in between. This CDR3 has 13 residues. The CDR3 nucleotides read TGCGCCAGCAGTACAGGGACCTCGGGTGAGCAGTTCTTC. As protein: CASSTGTSGEQFF.

The chain combines TRBV18 with TRBJ2-5, with 9 positions matching TRBD1. Germline assignment: CDR1 KGHSH and CDR2 LQKENI. The junction had 3 bases not matched to a gene; V was cut back by 2 bases and J by 5 bases. The CDR3 contains 14 residues. CDR3 sequence reads: CASSPNRGPETQYF. CDR3 coding DNA: TGTGCCAGCTCACCAAACAGGGGGCCGGAGACCCAGTACTTC.

This clone has only a few counts. The chain has TRBV7-6 and TRBJ2-7, with D unclear. Germline V lookup: CDR1 SGHVS, CDR2 FNYEAQ. This CDR3 has 13 residues. Trimming pared 4 bases from V and 3 bases from J, leaving 10 bases between. The DNA of the CDR3 is TGTGCCAGCAGCTCTTCCCCCTTCTACGAGCAGTACTTC. Amino acids: CASSSSPFYEQYF.

The V gene is TRBV19, the J gene TRBJ2-7; no definite D call. Trimming left V 1 base short and J 2 bases short, with 9 bases between. CDR1 is LNHDA and CDR2 is SQIVND in the germline V gene (reference sequence). The CDR3 runs to 14 residues. The CDR3 sequence: CASSIGNRPYEQYF. Here the CDR3 DNA reads TGTGCCAGTAGTATAGGAAACAGACCCTACGAGCAGTACTTC.

V and J are TRBV28 and TRBJ2-7; weak D call: TRBD2 (6 bases). Trimming pared 7 bases from V and 2 bases from J, leaving 18 bases between. The germline V gene encodes CDR1 MDHEN and CDR2 SYDVKM. The CDR3 spans 15 residues. CDR3 nucleotide sequence: TGTGCCAGCACCTCCTCACACGGAGGGGCCTACGAGCAGTACTTC. Translating it yields CASTSSHGGAYEQYF.

V usage is TRBV20-1 and J usage is TRBJ1-1; 8 positions agree with TRBD1. J gave up 6 bases and V 5 bases, and 2 bases lay outside the gene matches. CDR1 and CDR2 from the germline V gene are DFQATT and SNEGSKA (reference sequence). The CDR3 extends over 11 amino acids. CDR3 residues: CSAGQGAEAFF. The CDR3 DNA reads as TGCAGTGCTGGACAGGGCGCTGAAGCTTTCTTT.

This clone was seen a handful of times. The CDR3 DNA reads TGTGCCAGCAACGACCGGAGGGAAGGTTATGGCTACACCTTC. Amino acid sequence: CASNDRREGYGYTF. This sequence joins TRBV6-5 and TRBJ1-2; D is unresolved. The length of the CDR3 is 14 residues. Germline assignment: CDR1 MNHEY and CDR2 SVGAGI. Between the trimmed V and J ends, which lost 7 bases and 5 bases, there was a span of 17 bases.

The chain employs TRBV19 and TRBJ2-7; 8 bases line up with TRBD2. V lost 2 bases to trimming and J lost 0 bases; unmatched junction nucleotides: 6. The CDR3 length is 16 residues. Germline values: CDR1 LNHDA, CDR2 SQIVND (reference sequence). Written as DNA, the CDR3 is TGTGCCAGTAGTATATTGGGCGGGAGGCCCTCCTACGAGCAGTACTTC. Translation: CASSILGGRPSYEQYF.

The chain carries TRBV5-1 and TRBJ2-2; TRBD2 matches 7 bases. Losses at the gene ends were 0 bases for V and 4 bases for J; bases not matched to a gene: 3. The CDR3 totals 15 residues. Germline V lookup: CDR1 SGHRS, CDR2 YFSETQ. The CDR3 here is CASSLARGSTGELFF. The CDR3 nucleotides read TGCGCCAGCAGCTTGGCTCGCGGGAGCACCGGGGAGCTGTTTTTT. Full variable domain (missing parts from reference TRBV5-1 and TRBJ2-2): KAGVTQTPRYLIKTRGQQVTLSCSPISGHRSVSWYQQTPGQGLQFLFEYFSETQRNKGNFPGRFSGRQFSNSRSEMNVSTLELGDSALYLCASSLARGSTGELFFGEGSRLTVL.

The CDR3 spells CASIKKGSETGGVDTQYF. The CDR3 coding sequence is TGTGCCAGCATCAAAAAGGGCAGTGAGACAGGGGGCGTAGATACGCAGTATTTT. V and J are TRBV21-1 and TRBJ2-3; the table's D call of TRBD1 was not tested on the DNA. TRBV21-1 is flagged as a pseudogene. The CDR3 covers 18 residues.

V is TRBV30 and J is TRBJ2-1; 9 bases are a match to TRBD1. Per germline, CDR1 GTSNPN and CDR2 SVGIG (reference sequence). The V and J ends lost 3 bases and 4 bases, in that order; junction bases with no gene match: 7. The CDR3 consists of 15 residues. CDR3 coding DNA: TGTGCCTGGAGGCCACCGGGACAGGGATACAATGAGCAGTTCTTC. Translated: CAWRPPGQGYNEQFF.

The chain combines TRBV5-1 with TRBJ2-2; weak D call: TRBD1 (6 bases). The V end was cut by 1 base, the J end by 3 bases, with 10 bases between. Germline CDR1 is SGHRS and CDR2 is YFSETQ. The length of the CDR3 is 15 residues. The CDR3 DNA reads TGCGCCAGCAGCTTGACTGGACAGTACACCGGGGAGCTGTTTTTT. It is translated as CASSLTGQYTGELFF.

This chain uses TRBV5-1 with TRBJ2-6, with 11 bases that match TRBD2. With 5 bases clipped from V and 2 bases from J, the junction kept 6 bases outside the gene matches. The CDR3 extends over 17 amino acids. Germline loops: CDR1 SGHRS, CDR2 YFSETQ. The CDR3 DNA sequence: TGCGCCAGCAGGATACTAGCGGGAGTAGCTGGGGCCAACGTCCTGACTTTC. Residues: CASRILAGVAGANVLTF. Looking up the rest from reference TRBV5-1 and TRBJ2-6 gives the full variable domain: KAGVTQTPRYLIKTRGQQVTLSCSPISGHRSVSWYQQTPGQGLQFLFEYFSETQRNKGNFPGRFSGRQFSNSRSEMNVSTLELGDSALYLCASRILAGVAGANVLTFGAGSRLTVL.

The V gene is TRBV6-1, the J gene TRBJ2-3; TRBD2 matches 11 bases. Germline V gene sequence: CDR1 MNHNS, CDR2 SASEGT. V was pared by 8 bases and J by 0 bases, with 1 base of the junction left unmatched. The CDR3 consists of 14 residues. CDR3 DNA: TGTGCCAGCCGGACTAGCGGGAGCACAGATACGCAGTATTTT. Translated, it gives CASRTSGSTDTQYF.

V is TRBV30 and J is TRBJ2-2, with TRBD1 identical over 8 bases. The CDR3 is made up of 14 amino acids. Germline V gene lookup returns CDR1 GTSNPN and CDR2 SVGIG (reference sequence). With V trimmed by 2 bases and J by 3 bases, 2 bases remained unmatched. CDR3 in amino acids: CAWSPDRDTGELFF. The CDR3 DNA reads as TGTGCCTGGAGTCCGGACAGGGACACCGGGGAGCTGTTTTTT.

The gene calls are TRBV6-1 and TRBJ1-2; no clear D gene. CDR1 MNHNS and CDR2 SASEGT come from the germline V gene. V lost 3 bases, J lost 6 bases, and 11 bases lay in between. The CDR3 loop spans 13 amino acids. CDR3 bases: TGTGCCAGCAGTGAGTCGGGGAAAGATGGCTACACCTTC. This sequence encodes CASSESGKDGYTF.

The chain couples TRBV10-3 to TRBJ2-2; 8 nucleotides agree with TRBD2. J was trimmed by 6 bases and V by 7 bases; bases with no gene match: 4. Germline CDR1 and CDR2: ENHRY and SYGVKD. The CDR3 extends over 13 amino acids. CDR3 region: CAITREGSGELFF. CDR3 in DNA: TGTGCCATCACTCGGGAGGGGTCCGGGGAGCTGTTTTTT.

For this clone: A read error may produce the germline difference seen at one junction end. The chain carries TRBV27 and TRBJ1-1; tentative D call: TRBD1 (6 bases). There are 14 residues in the CDR3. The germline CDR1 and CDR2 sequences are MNHEY and SMNVEV (reference sequence). DNA for the CDR3: TGTGCCAGCAAAGAGGGGGGAGGGAACACTGAAGCTCTCTTT. Its protein is CASKEGGGNTEALF.

This clone has just a few counts. This chain joins TRBV5-1 and TRBJ1-5, with 8 bases that match TRBD1. The CDR3 covers 14 residues. V lost 5 bases, J lost 2 bases, and 3 bases stayed unmatched. The V gene's germline CDR1 is SGHRS and CDR2 YFSETQ. CDR3 amino acids: CASSEQGGNQPQHF. The CDR3 nucleotides are TGCGCCAGCAGTGAACAGGGGGGCAATCAGCCCCAGCATTTT.

The rearrangement uses TRBV6-4 and TRBJ2-1, with 11 bases that match TRBD2. Trimming cost V 2 bases and J 3 bases; bases outside gene matches: 0. There are 15 residues in the CDR3. Germline values: CDR1 MRHNA, CDR2 SNTAGT. The CDR3 region is CASSDGTSGYNEQFF. The CDR3 DNA reads as TGTGCCAGCAGTGACGGGACTAGCGGCTACAATGAGCAGTTCTTC.